Shown below are 25 T cell receptor beta chains from a single sample sequenced in a study of T cell responses to AZD1222 COVID-19 vaccine. Clones were read by immunoSEQ multiplex PCR, and TCRdb kept only the in-frame ones, dropping some. The sample lists 55,000 to 85,000 clones; 84% were seen once. The specimen was peripheral blood, collected on day 0 of AZD1222 vaccination. These receptors all stem from an adult in good health.

This clone was observed a few times. The V call is TRBV28, the J call TRBJ2-7; tentatively, D is TRBD2 (5 bases). The V end lost 1 base, the J end lost 0 bases, and 16 bases lay between the germline ends. CDR3 length: 17 amino acids. CDR1 is MDHEN and CDR2 is SYDVKM in the germline V gene. The CDR3 here is CASSLLFGLISSYEQYF. The CDR3 bases are TGTGCCAGCAGTTTATTATTCGGACTCATAAGCTCCTACGAGCAGTACTTC.

This clone turned up a few times. The gene calls are TRBV19 and TRBJ1-5; 7 positions match TRBD1. The CDR3 loop spans 15 amino acids. CDR1 is LNHDA, CDR2 SQIVND, per germline (reference sequence). With V trimmed by 4 bases and J by 4 bases, 7 bases remained unmatched. CDR3 amino acids: CASSRSGTANQPQHF. CDR3 DNA sequence: TGTGCCAGTAGTAGATCCGGGACAGCGAATCAGCCCCAGCATTTT.

The V and J genes are TRBV2 and TRBJ1-1; possibly TRBD1 for D (6 bases). Trimming removed 6 bases at V and 1 base at J, with 9 bases between. This CDR3 region has 13 residues. Germline CDR1 and CDR2: SNHLY and FYNNEI. The CDR3 sequence: CASRRQENTEAFF. In DNA, the CDR3 is TGTGCCAGCAGAAGACAGGAGAACACTGAAGCTTTCTTT.

V and J are TRBV10-1 and TRBJ2-3; a possible D gene is TRBD1 (6 bases). V lost 4 bases and J lost 4, with 15 bases in between. CDR3 length: 15 amino acids. CDR1 and CDR2 from the germline V gene are WNHNN and SYGVQD (reference sequence). The CDR3 nucleotides read TGCGCCAGCAGTGTTGTTCAGGGGATTGCAGATACGCAGTATTTT. Its translation is CASSVVQGIADTQYF.

In its sample, this clone was seen once. The rearrangement joins TRBV6-6 to TRBJ1-2; the match to TRBD1 covers 7 bases. Germline V gene data show CDR1 as MNHNY and CDR2 as SVGAGI (reference sequence). J lost 8 bases, V lost 2 bases, and 11 bases had no gene match. The CDR3 length is 15 residues. CDR3 region: CASSYGSDRLPGYTF. The DNA for the CDR3 is TGTGCCAGCAGTTACGGTTCGGACAGGCTACCCGGCTACACCTTC.

The V call is TRBV5-1, the J call TRBJ1-6, with TRBD1 matching 10 bases. The CDR3 extends over 15 amino acids. J lost 10 bases, V lost 0 bases, and 4 bases had no gene match. Germline-derived CDR1 and CDR2 are SGHRS and YFSETQ. CDR3 loop: CASSLAGTGASPLHF. CDR3 DNA: TGCGCCAGCAGCTTGGCGGGGACAGGGGCCTCACCCCTCCACTTT.

The rearrangement joins TRBV15 to TRBJ2-1; D remains ambiguous. The V end lost 0 bases, the J end lost 3 bases, and 15 bases lay between the germline ends. CDR3 length equals 17 residues. Per germline, CDR1 LNHNV and CDR2 YYDKDF (reference sequence). CDR3 DNA: TGTGCCACCAGCAGAGATGTACAAGACACCTACTACAATGAGCAGTTCTTC. Translation gives CATSRDVQDTYYNEQFF.

The chain recombines TRBV4-2 with TRBJ1-4; D is unclear. The CDR3 totals 11 residues. Trimming cost V 10 bases and J 8 bases, with 11 bases left between them. Germline V lookup: CDR1 LGHNA, CDR2 YNFKEQ. CDR3 residues: CATEGGEKLFF. The CDR3 DNA follows: TGTGCCACCGAGGGCGGGGAAAAACTGTTTTTT.

This sequence joins TRBV18 and TRBJ1-3; no definite D call. The CDR3 runs 15 residues. Germline assignment: CDR1 KGHSH and CDR2 LQKENI. The V end lost 2 bases, the J end lost 6 bases, and 14 bases lay between the germline ends. The CDR3 is CASSPGTFPANTIYF. CDR3 nucleotides: TGTGCCAGCTCACCAGGAACATTTCCCGCAAACACCATATATTTT.

This clone came up a few times. The chain uses TRBV6-2 or TRBV6-3 and TRBJ2-5; 7 nucleotides align to TRBD1. The CDR3 contains 15 residues. The V gene's germline CDR1 is MNHEY and CDR2 SVGEGT. J gave up 6 bases and V 6 bases, and 13 bases lay outside the gene matches. CDR3 sequence: CASSNPYRGRKTQYF. CDR3 sequence (DNA): TGTGCCAGCAGCAACCCCTACAGGGGTCGGAAGACCCAGTACTTC.

The genes are TRBV27 and TRBJ1-6; TRBD1 matches at 7 bases. The germline V gene encodes CDR1 MNHEY and CDR2 SMNVEV (reference sequence). Trimming removed 5 bases from V and 7 bases from J; junction bases left unmatched: 11. This CDR3 contains 16 residues. DNA for the CDR3: TGTGCCAGCAGTCCCCTTGCGGGACAGATCAATTCACCCCTCCACTTT. It is translated as CASSPLAGQINSPLHF.

This sequence joins TRBV2 and TRBJ2-5, with 11 positions matching TRBD2. V dropped 2 bases and J dropped 4; count of bases not matched to a gene: 6. The CDR3 is made up of 16 amino acids. Germline CDR1 is SNHLY and CDR2 is FYNNEI. The CDR3 DNA reads as TGTGCCAGCAGTGAACAGACTAGCGGGGCGGGAGAGACCCAGTACTTC. It codes for CASSEQTSGAGETQYF.

The chain carries TRBV6-5 and TRBJ1-1; D ambiguous. The CDR3 runs to 14 residues. Germline V gene lookup returns CDR1 MNHEY and CDR2 SVGAGI. The V end was cut by 7 bases, the J end by 0 bases, with 12 bases between. The CDR3 protein is CASTPLEMNTEAFF. The CDR3 bases are TGTGCCAGCACCCCGTTAGAGATGAACACTGAAGCTTTCTTT.

This clone was seen only once. Other DNA sequences in the sample encode the same CDR3. The J gene is TRBJ1-6, the V gene TRBV19; TRBD1 might be the D (5 bases). Germline V gene sequence: CDR1 LNHDA, CDR2 SQIVND (reference sequence). The CDR3 is made up of 15 amino acids. V was cut by 4 bases and J by 1 base, with 8 bases left in between. The CDR3 loop is CASSTRGSYNSPLHF. The CDR3 DNA sequence: TGTGCCAGTAGTACTCGGGGGTCCTATAATTCACCCCTCCACTTT.

This sequence joins TRBV10-1 and TRBJ2-3, with TRBD2 matching 12 bases. V lost 4 bases, J lost 7 bases, and 3 bases stayed unmatched. Germline loops: CDR1 WNHNN, CDR2 SYGVQD (reference sequence). This CDR3 contains 14 residues. This chain's CDR3 is CASSASGGANTQYF. The CDR3 DNA is TGCGCCAGCAGTGCTAGCGGGGGGGCAAATACGCAGTATTTT.

The rearrangement joins TRBV27 to TRBJ1-6, with D uncertain. This CDR3 has 17 amino acids. Germline values: CDR1 MNHEY, CDR2 SMNVEV (reference sequence). The ends were cut back, 5 bases at V and 7 bases at J, with 21 bases in the middle. As DNA, the CDR3 is TGTGCCAGCAGTCTTACCCCCCCACAGCAGGTGAATTCACCCCTCCACTTT. Its translation: CASSLTPPQQVNSPLHF.

This clone has more than one count but fewer than ten. The chain is built from TRBV7-8 and TRBJ1-6, with 7 bases identical to TRBD1. There are 15 residues in the CDR3. Germline CDR1 and CDR2: SGHVS and FQNEAQ. Germline trimming cut 5 bases from V and 7 bases from J; bases unmatched to any gene: 8. The CDR3, as DNA: TGTGCCAGCAGCCTCAGACAGGGTGGCAATTCACCCCTCCACTTT. It specifies CASSLRQGGNSPLHF. The full variable domain, with the rest looked up from reference TRBV7-8 and TRBJ1-6, is GAGVSQSPRYKVAKRGQDVALRCDPISGHVSLFWYQQALGQGPEFLTYFQNEAQLDKSGLPSDRFFAERPEGSVSTLKIQRTQQEDSAVYLCASSLRQGGNSPLHFGNGTRLTVT.

The chain joins TRBV15 to TRBJ1-1, with 8 bases identical to TRBD1. The germline V gene has CDR1 LNHNV and CDR2 YYDKDF (reference sequence). The V gene end was trimmed by 1 base and the J gene end by 5 bases; junction bases not matched to a gene: 6. This CDR3 is built from 15 residues. CDR3 in amino acids: CATSRGQGRRTEAFF. The CDR3, as DNA: TGTGCCACCAGCAGAGGACAGGGGCGGAGAACTGAAGCTTTCTTT.

This chain uses TRBV7-2 with TRBJ1-6; D is unclear. Germline lookup yields CDR1 SGHTA and CDR2 FQGNSA. This CDR3 contains 12 residues. V shed 1 base and J shed 7 bases, with 2 bases lying between them. CDR3: CASSLDNSPLHF. CDR3 DNA sequence: TGTGCCAGCAGCTTAGACAATTCACCCCTCCACTTT.

The rearrangement uses TRBV6-9 and TRBJ1-1; TRBD1 is a possible D gene (5 bases). From germline, CDR1 is MNHGY and CDR2 SVAAGI. V was trimmed by 3 bases and J by 3 bases, leaving 14 bases between them. The CDR3 is 15 amino acids. The DNA of the CDR3 is TGTGCCAGCAGTTACCGAGGGGTAAAGGACACTGAAGCTTTCTTT. Its translation: CASSYRGVKDTEAFF.

The rearrangement links TRBV18 to TRBJ2-3; no definite D call. Germline values: CDR1 KGHSH, CDR2 LQKENI. This CDR3 has 14 amino acids. V was shortened by 2 bases and J by 2 bases, with 8 bases between the two germline ends. Written as DNA, the CDR3 is TGTGCCAGCTCACCAATGGAAACCACAGATACGCAGTATTTT. Protein product: CASSPMETTDTQYF.

This chain joins TRBV10-2 and TRBJ2-3; no firm D call. In germline, CDR1 is WSHSY, CDR2 SAAADI. Trimming pared 2 bases from V and 2 bases from J, leaving 5 bases between. The CDR3 has 13 amino acids. The CDR3 DNA sequence: TGCGCCAGCAGTGAGGTTCTCACAGATACGCAGTATTTT. Amino acids: CASSEVLTDTQYF.

The gene calls are TRBV10-3 and TRBJ1-2; 8 bases map to TRBD1. The ends lost 6 bases at V and 1 base at J; junction bases unmatched: 10. In germline, CDR1 is ENHRY, CDR2 SYGVKD. This CDR3 is built from 16 residues. This chain's CDR3 is CAIRGGTGGNNYGYTF. The CDR3 coding sequence is TGTGCCATCAGAGGAGGGACAGGAGGGAATAACTATGGCTACACCTTC.

This chain connects TRBV5-6 to TRBJ2-5; 9 bases are shared with TRBD2. The CDR3 sequence is 14 residues long. The J segment lost 1 base and the V segment lost 4 bases, leaving 2 bases of the junction unmatched. CDR1 and CDR2 from the germline V gene are SGHDT and YYEEEE. The CDR3 nucleotides are TGTGCCAGCAGCAAGCGGGGGGCCCAAGAGACCCAGTACTTC. It codes for CASSKRGAQETQYF.

The rearrangement uses TRBV27 and TRBJ2-1, with 10 bases aligning to TRBD2. Per the germline V gene, CDR1 is MNHEY and CDR2 is SMNVEV (reference sequence). With 7 bases clipped from V and 7 bases from J, the junction kept 7 bases outside the gene matches. The CDR3 loop spans 14 amino acids. CDR3 sequence reads: CASNKRGGWNEQFF. In DNA form, the CDR3 reads TGTGCCAGCAACAAGCGGGGGGGCTGGAATGAGCAGTTCTTC.